The present T cell receptor (beta chain) was sequenced within a study of yellow fever vaccine responses in identical twins. Study-wide findings and caveats: Twins' vaccine T cell responses reportedly seemed partly convergent and partly personalized.

TCRdb re-derived calls from the RT-PCR reads in MiXCR, one entry per CDR3 protein. The sample lists around 20,000 distinct CDR3 sequences; approximately 68% were seen once. The CDR3 is 13 residues long. CDR1 is SQVTM and CDR2 is ANQGSEA in the germline V gene. The ends were cut back, 6 bases at V and 3 bases at J, with 12 bases in the middle. A note on this clonotype: Its cognate antigen is unknown.

The chain uses TRBV29-1 and TRBJ1-5; D not resolved. The sequence was obtained from a young woman who received the yellow fever vaccine. Source: T cells from blood (PBMCs), unsorted or a sorted subset (not recorded which), taken before or after yellow fever vaccination (not recorded which). CDR3 region: CSVTTAYNQPQHF. In DNA form, the CDR3 reads TGCAGCGTGACCACAGCTTACAATCAGCCCCAGCATTTT.